The entry below describes one T cell receptor (beta chain). This entry comes from a study of technical replicates of blood from a few donors. The repertoire was sequenced with immunoSEQ multiplex PCR; TCRdb's copy has only in-frame clones and lacks some. In the table there are 84,000 or so clones, approximately 94% of which are singletons. Trimming took 4 bases from V and 5 from J; bases not matched to a gene: 4. This CDR3 contains 13 residues. Germline V lookup: CDR1 SGHDN, CDR2 FVKESK. The sample consisted of T cells isolated from PBMCs. The V call is TRBV14, the J call TRBJ1-1; 7 bases are shared with TRBD1. The source is a human donor in good health. The CDR3 loop is CASSPGGETEAFF. The CDR3 coding sequence is TGTGCCAGCAGCCCAGGGGGAGAGACTGAAGCTTTCTTT.